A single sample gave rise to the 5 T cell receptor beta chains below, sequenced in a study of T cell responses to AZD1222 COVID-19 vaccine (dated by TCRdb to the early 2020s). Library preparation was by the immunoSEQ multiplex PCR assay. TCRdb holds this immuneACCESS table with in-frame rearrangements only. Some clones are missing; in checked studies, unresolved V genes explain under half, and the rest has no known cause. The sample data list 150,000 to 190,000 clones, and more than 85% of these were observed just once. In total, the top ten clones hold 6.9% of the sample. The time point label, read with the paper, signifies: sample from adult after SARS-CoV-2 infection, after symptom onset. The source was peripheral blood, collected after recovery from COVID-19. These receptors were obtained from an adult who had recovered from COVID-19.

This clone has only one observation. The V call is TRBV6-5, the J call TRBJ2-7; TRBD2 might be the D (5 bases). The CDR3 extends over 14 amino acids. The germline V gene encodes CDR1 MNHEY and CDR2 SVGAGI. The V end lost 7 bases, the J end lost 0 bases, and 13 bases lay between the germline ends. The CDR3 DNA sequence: TGTGCCAGCACGACCAGCGGTAGCTCCTACGAGCAGTACTTC. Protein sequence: CASTTSGSSYEQYF.

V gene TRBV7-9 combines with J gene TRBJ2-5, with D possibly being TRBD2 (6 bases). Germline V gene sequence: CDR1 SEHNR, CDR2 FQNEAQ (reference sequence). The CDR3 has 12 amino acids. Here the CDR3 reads CAEQRVGETQYF. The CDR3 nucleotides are TGTGCTGAACAGCGGGTGGGAGAGACCCAGTACTTC. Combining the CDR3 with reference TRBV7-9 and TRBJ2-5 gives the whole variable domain DTGVSQNPRHKITKRGQNVTFRCDPISEHNRLYWYRQTLGQGPEFLTYFQNEAQLEKSRLLSDRFSAERPKGSFSTLEIQRTEQGDSAMYLCAEQRVGETQYFGPGTRLLVL.

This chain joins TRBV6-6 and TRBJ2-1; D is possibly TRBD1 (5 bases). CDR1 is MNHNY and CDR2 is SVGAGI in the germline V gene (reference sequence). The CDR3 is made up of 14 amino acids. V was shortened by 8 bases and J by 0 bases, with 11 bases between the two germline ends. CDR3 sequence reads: CASEMDNSYNEQFF. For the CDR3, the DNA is TGTGCCAGCGAGATGGACAACTCCTACAATGAGCAGTTCTTC.

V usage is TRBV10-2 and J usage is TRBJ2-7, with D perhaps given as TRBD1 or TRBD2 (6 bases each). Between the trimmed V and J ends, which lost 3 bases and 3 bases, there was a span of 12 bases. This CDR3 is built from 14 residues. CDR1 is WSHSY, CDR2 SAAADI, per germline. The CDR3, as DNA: TGCGCCAGCAGTGACGGGGGCTCGGACTACGAGCAGTACTTC. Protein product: CASSDGGSDYEQYF.

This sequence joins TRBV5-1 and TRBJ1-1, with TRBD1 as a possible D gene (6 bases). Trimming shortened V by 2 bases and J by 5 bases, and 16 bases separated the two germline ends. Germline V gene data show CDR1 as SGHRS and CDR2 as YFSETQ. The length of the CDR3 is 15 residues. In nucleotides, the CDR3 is TGCGCCAGCAGCTTCAGTGGGGGGCCGGAGACTGAAGCTTTCTTT. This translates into CASSFSGGPETEAFF.